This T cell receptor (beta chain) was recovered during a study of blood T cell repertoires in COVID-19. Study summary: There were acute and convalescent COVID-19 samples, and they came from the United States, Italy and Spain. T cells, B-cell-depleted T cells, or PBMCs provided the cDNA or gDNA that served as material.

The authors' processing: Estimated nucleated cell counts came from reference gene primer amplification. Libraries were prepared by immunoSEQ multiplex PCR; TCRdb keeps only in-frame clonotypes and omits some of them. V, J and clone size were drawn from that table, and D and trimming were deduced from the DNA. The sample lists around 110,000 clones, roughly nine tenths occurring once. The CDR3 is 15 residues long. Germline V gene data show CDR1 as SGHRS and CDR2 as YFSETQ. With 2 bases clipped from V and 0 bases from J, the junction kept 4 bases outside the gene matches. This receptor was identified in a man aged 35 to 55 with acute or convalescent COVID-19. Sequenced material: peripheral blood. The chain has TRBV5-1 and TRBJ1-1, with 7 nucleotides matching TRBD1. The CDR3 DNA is TGCGCCAGCAGCTTAGGGGGCCAGATGAACACTGAAGCTTTCTTT. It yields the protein CASSLGGQMNTEAFF.